This T cell receptor (beta chain) appears in the sequencing data of a study of T cell responses to AZD1222 COVID-19 vaccine. Germline V CDR1 and CDR2: LNHDA, SQIVND (reference sequence). J was trimmed by 4 bases and V by 1 base; bases with no gene match: 2. The CDR3 length is 16 residues. The data were produced by immunoSEQ multiplex PCR, yet TCRdb's version contains in-frame clones alone and is incomplete. The sample yields 150,000 to 200,000 clones, approximately 94% seen once. This TCR was recovered from an adult in good health. The source was peripheral blood, collected on day 0 of AZD1222 vaccination. The rearrangement links TRBV19 to TRBJ2-1, with 12 bases lining up with TRBD2. The CDR3 spells CASSIVTSGRYNEQFF. CDR3 sequence (DNA): TGTGCCAGTAGTATAGTAACTAGCGGGAGGTACAATGAGCAGTTCTTC.